The TCR beta chain under discussion was sequenced for a study of blood T cell repertoires in COVID-19. Assay used: immunoSEQ multiplex PCR; TCRdb lists only in-frame clones, some missing. The sample gives just over 95,000 clones, approximately 87% of which show up once; 15% is in the top ten. The V end was cut by 7 bases, the J end by 2 bases, with 9 bases between. The CDR3 contains 13 residues. CDR1 and CDR2 (germline): MNHEY, SVGAGI. The sequence was collected from a human donor in a cohort sampled during active COVID-19. The J gene is TRBJ1-5, the V gene TRBV6-5; D might be TRBD1 (5 bases). The source material was peripheral blood. As DNA, the CDR3 is TGTGCCAGCAAGGAACAGGGCAATCAGCCCCAGCATTTT. Translated: CASKEQGNQPQHF.